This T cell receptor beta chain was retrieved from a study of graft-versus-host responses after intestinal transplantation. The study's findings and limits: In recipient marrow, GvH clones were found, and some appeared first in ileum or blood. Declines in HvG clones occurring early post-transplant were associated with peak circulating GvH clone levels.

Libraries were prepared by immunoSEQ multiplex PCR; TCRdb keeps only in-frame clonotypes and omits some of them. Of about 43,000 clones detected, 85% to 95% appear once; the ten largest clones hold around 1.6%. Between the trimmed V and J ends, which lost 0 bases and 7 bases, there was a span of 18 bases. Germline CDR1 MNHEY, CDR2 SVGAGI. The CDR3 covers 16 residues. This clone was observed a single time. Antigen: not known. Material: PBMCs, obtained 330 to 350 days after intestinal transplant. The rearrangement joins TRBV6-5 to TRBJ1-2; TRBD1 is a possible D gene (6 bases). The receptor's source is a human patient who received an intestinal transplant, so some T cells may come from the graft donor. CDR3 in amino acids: CASSYSGQGSSFGYTF. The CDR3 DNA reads TGTGCCAGCAGTTACTCTGGGCAGGGGTCCTCCTTTGGCTACACCTTC.